The 19 T cell receptor beta chains below were found in one sample sequenced in a study of TIL therapy for anti-PD-1-resistant metastatic lung cancer. Time point denoted: pre-treatment sample, taken before nivolumab and TIL therapy. The tumor samples were excised metastases, mostly pleural nodules or supraclavicular lymph nodes. This was the immunoSEQ v3 assay. Libraries were prepared by immunoSEQ multiplex PCR; TCRdb keeps only in-frame clonotypes and omits some of them. The table includes fewer than 30,000 clones, roughly 69% detected once. Sequencing used tumor tissue, obtained at baseline. The receptors were sampled from a woman between 30 and 80 years old with non-small cell lung cancer.

The rearrangement uses TRBV6-5 and TRBJ2-7; D is perhaps TRBD1 (6 bases). Germline lookup yields CDR1 MNHEY and CDR2 SVGAGI. The germline V and J ends were trimmed by 6 bases and 0 bases, with 15 bases remaining between them. This CDR3 has 15 residues. The CDR3 DNA sequence: TGTGCCAGCAGCCGGACAGTTGTATCCTCCTACGAGCAGTACTTC. Amino acid sequence: CASSRTVVSSYEQYF.

V usage is TRBV11-2 and J usage is TRBJ2-3; D gene ambiguous. Trimming shortened V by 0 bases and J by 1 base, and 11 bases separated the two germline ends. The CDR3 length is 16 residues. Germline values: CDR1 SGHAT, CDR2 FQNNGV. DNA of the CDR3: TGTGCCAGCAGCTTAGAGGGCAGAGGCGGCACAGATACGCAGTATTTT. It yields the protein CASSLEGRGGTDTQYF. Combining the CDR3 with reference TRBV11-2 and TRBJ2-3 gives the whole variable domain EAGVAQSPRYKIIEKRQSVAFWCNPISGHATLYWYQQILGQGPKLLIQFQNNGVVDDSQLPKDRFSAERLKGVDSTLKIQPAKLEDSAVYLCASSLEGRGGTDTQYFGPGTRLTVL.

This clone appeared a few times. V is TRBV6-1 and J is TRBJ1-1; tentatively, D is TRBD1 (5 bases). CDR3 size: 16 residues. V was shortened by 7 bases and J by 4 bases, with 22 bases between the two germline ends. CDR1 and CDR2 from the germline V gene are MNHNS and SASEGT. CDR3 in amino acids: CASTKAGRVWGTEAFF. For the CDR3, the DNA is TGTGCCAGCACTAAAGCGGGCAGGGTATGGGGCACTGAAGCTTTCTTT.

In nucleotides, the CDR3 is TGTGCCAGCAGGGACGCAGGGGATAGCTATGGCTACACCTTC. This encodes CASRDAGDSYGYTF. The genes are TRBV2 and TRBJ1-2, with TRBD1 as a possible D gene (6 bases). Germline assignment: CDR1 SNHLY and CDR2 FYNNEI. The V end was cut by 6 bases, the J end by 4 bases, with 15 bases between. This CDR3 is 14 amino acids long.

This sequence joins TRBV29-1 and TRBJ2-1; TRBD2 matches 7 bases. V was clipped by 5 bases and J by 10 bases; unmatched bases: 8. This CDR3 is built from 12 residues. Per germline, CDR1 SQVTM and CDR2 ANQGSEA. The CDR3 spells CSVSGTKLEQFF. For the CDR3, the DNA is TGCAGCGTTAGCGGGACTAAGCTCGAGCAGTTCTTC.

The chain joins TRBV5-5 to TRBJ2-7, with no clear D. The CDR3 has 15 residues. Trimming shortened V by 3 bases and J by 2 bases, and 15 bases separated the two germline ends. CDR1 is SGHKS, CDR2 YYEKEE, per germline (reference sequence). The CDR3 nucleotides read TGTGCCAGCAGCTCTTATTTTGCAGCGCCCTACGAGCAGTACTTC. Amino acid sequence: CASSSYFAAPYEQYF.

V and J are TRBV6-1 and TRBJ2-7, with D possibly being TRBD1 (5 bases). Germline V gene sequence: CDR1 MNHNS, CDR2 SASEGT. This CDR3 is 15 amino acids long. Trimming shortened V by 1 base and J by 5 bases, and 15 bases separated the two germline ends. DNA for the CDR3: TGTGCCAGCAGTGAAGAAGGGCAGGGTTGGCACGAGCAGTACTTC. Translation: CASSEEGQGWHEQYF.

The rearrangement joins TRBV29-1 to TRBJ2-3; D might be TRBD2 (6 bases). The V gene lost 3 bases and the J gene lost 0 bases, with 7 bases spanning the gap. Germline-derived CDR1 and CDR2 are SQVTM and ANQGSEA. The CDR3 contains 13 residues. The CDR3 spells CSVDGGSTDTQYF. The CDR3 DNA is TGCAGCGTTGACGGGGGTAGCACAGATACGCAGTATTTT.

The chain employs TRBV30 and TRBJ2-7; 9 nucleotides match TRBD2. Trimming at V came to 8 bases and at J to 2 bases, leaving 7 bases not matched to a gene. Germline V gene data show CDR1 as GTSNPN and CDR2 as SVGIG (reference sequence). The CDR3 length is 13 residues. CDR3 coding DNA: TGTGCCGCCCAGACTAGCGGTGCCTACGAGCAGTACTTC. Its translation is CAAQTSGAYEQYF.

The V call is TRBV7-2, the J call TRBJ2-2, with D possibly being TRBD2 (5 bases). Germline loops: CDR1 SGHTA, CDR2 FQGNSA. The CDR3 contains 15 residues. V was trimmed by 0 bases and J by 4 bases, leaving 9 bases between them. The CDR3 DNA follows: TGTGCCAGCAGCTTAGCGGCCGGAGGCACCGGGGAGCTGTTTTTT. This gives the protein CASSLAAGGTGELFF. Full variable domain (outside the CDR3, taken from reference TRBV7-2 and TRBJ2-2): GAGVSQSPSNKVTEKGKDVELRCDPISGHTALYWYRQSLGQGLEFLIYFQGNSAPDKSGLPSDRFSAERTGGSVSTLTIQRTQQEDSAVYLCASSLAAGGTGELFFGEGSRLTVL.

The chain links TRBV7-2 to TRBJ2-5, with 10 bases matching TRBD2. The germline gives CDR1 SGHTA, CDR2 FQGNSA. J was trimmed by 4 bases and V by 1 base; bases with no gene match: 3. CDR3 length: 15 amino acids. The CDR3 DNA reads TGTGCCAGCAGCTTAGGAGCGGGAGGGCCAGAGACCCAGTACTTC. It yields the protein CASSLGAGGPETQYF.

The chain joins TRBV30 to TRBJ2-6; D not certain. The germline V gene encodes CDR1 GTSNPN and CDR2 SVGIG (reference sequence). V lost 4 bases and J 0 bases, leaving 7 bases between the germline ends. The length of the CDR3 is 14 residues. The CDR3 nucleotides read TGTGCCTGGACTCGCCTCTCTGGGGCCAACGTCCTGACTTTC. Protein sequence: CAWTRLSGANVLTF.

This clone has a handful of counts. This chain joins TRBV11-2 and TRBJ1-1, with D hard to call. The germline V gene encodes CDR1 SGHAT and CDR2 FQNNGV. The CDR3 has 14 amino acids. V was clipped by 5 bases and J by 1 base, with 11 bases between them. The CDR3 sequence is CASSLLSRNTEAFF. CDR3 nucleotides: TGTGCCAGCAGCCTACTTTCAAGGAACACTGAAGCTTTCTTT.

In its sample, this clone was seen a few times. The chain joins TRBV27 to TRBJ2-2; 9 bases line up with TRBD1. The J segment lost 5 bases and the V segment lost 5 bases, leaving 6 bases of the junction unmatched. This CDR3 contains 15 residues. Germline V CDR1 and CDR2: MNHEY, SMNVEV (reference sequence). Here the CDR3 DNA reads TGTGCCAGCAGTCTAGGGACAGGGTGGACCGGGGAGCTGTTTTTT. This codes for CASSLGTGWTGELFF.

The chain has TRBV20-1 and TRBJ1-3; D is undetermined. The V end lost 0 bases, the J end lost 4 bases, and 1 base lay between the germline ends. Germline V gives CDR1 DFQATT, CDR2 SNEGSKA (reference sequence). CDR3 length equals 11 residues. The CDR3 sequence: CSAREGNTIYF. In DNA form, the CDR3 reads TGCAGTGCTAGAGAAGGAAACACCATATATTTT.

The chain carries TRBV27 and TRBJ2-5; 8 nucleotides align to TRBD1. V lost 3 bases to trimming and J lost 0 bases; unmatched junction nucleotides: 6. CDR3 length: 16 residues. The V gene's germline CDR1 is MNHEY and CDR2 SMNVEV (reference sequence). DNA of the CDR3: TGTGCCAGCAGTTTCGCGGGACAGGAGAACCAAGAGACCCAGTACTTC. Translating gives CASSFAGQENQETQYF.

The chain combines TRBV27 with TRBJ2-3; D remains unclear. The V end was cut by 6 bases, the J end by 0 bases, with 7 bases between. The CDR3 covers 13 residues. Germline-derived CDR1 and CDR2 are MNHEY and SMNVEV (reference sequence). The CDR3 reads CASSRRSTDTQYF. The CDR3 nucleotides read TGTGCCAGCAGCCGCCGCAGCACAGATACGCAGTATTTT.

CDR3 sequence: CASREQGRIYF. Here the CDR3 DNA reads TGTGCCAGCAGAGAACAGGGCAGGATATATTTT. The chain combines TRBV6-6 with TRBJ1-3; D possibly corresponds to TRBD1 (6 bases). The germline V gene encodes CDR1 MNHNY and CDR2 SVGAGI (reference sequence). V shed 6 bases and J shed 13 bases, with 13 bases lying between them. The length of the CDR3 is 11 residues.

The rearrangement uses TRBV5-6 and TRBJ1-1; a weak D match, TRBD1 (6 bases). Looked up from germline, CDR1 is SGHDT and CDR2 is YYEEEE. Trimming removed 4 bases from V and 1 base from J, with 11 bases in between. The CDR3 length is 14 residues. The CDR3 reads CASSPGTPNTEAFF. The CDR3 nucleotides are TGTGCCAGCAGCCCGGGGACACCGAACACTGAAGCTTTCTTT.